These 18 T cell receptor beta chains share one sample of origin, sequenced in a study of blood T cell repertoires in COVID-19. The method was immunoSEQ multiplex PCR; TCRdb's version includes in-frame clones alone and lacks a portion of them. The sample has 85,000 to 95,000 clones, 70% to 90% seen once. Sequencing was carried out using peripheral blood. The receptors stem from a human donor with acute or convalescent COVID-19. The donor label of this sample is uncertain.

The gene calls are TRBV20-1 and TRBJ2-7; TRBD1 matches at 7 bases. The germline V gene encodes CDR1 DFQATT and CDR2 SNEGSKA (reference sequence). This CDR3 is built from 11 residues. The V segment lost 1 base and the J segment 9 bases; nucleotides outside the gene matches: 3. Written as DNA, the CDR3 is TGCAGTGCTAGAGGGAACAGGGGGCAGTACTTC. It yields the protein CSARGNRGQYF.

The chain joins TRBV5-1 to TRBJ1-6; 7 bases map to TRBD1. The V gene's germline CDR1 is SGHRS and CDR2 YFSETQ. The CDR3 runs 16 residues. The V and J ends lost 0 bases and 10 bases, in that order; junction bases with no gene match: 10. The CDR3 DNA sequence: TGCGCCAGCAGCTTGGTAGACAGGGCGACAGGATCACCCCTCCACTTT. This encodes CASSLVDRATGSPLHF.

The J gene is TRBJ2-5, the V gene TRBV2; the match to TRBD2 covers 15 bases. The CDR3 length is 16 residues. The germline gives CDR1 SNHLY, CDR2 FYNNEI. After removal of 11 bases from V and 1 base from J, the junction contained 8 bases not matched to a gene. CDR3: CAGQPGLAGGQETQYF. CDR3 nucleotide sequence: TGTGCCGGACAGCCGGGACTAGCGGGGGGCCAAGAGACCCAGTACTTC.

This clone was counted once. CDR3: CASSFDRGHEQYF. The CDR3, as DNA: TGTGCCAGCAGCTTCGACAGGGGGCACGAGCAGTACTTC. The chain joins TRBV7-3 to TRBJ2-7, with 10 bases that match TRBD1. CDR3 length equals 13 residues. The V and J ends lost 3 bases and 5 bases, in that order; junction bases with no gene match: 1. Looked up from germline, CDR1 is SGHTA and CDR2 is FQGTGA.

The V and J genes are TRBV18 and TRBJ1-4; no clear D gene. Germline assignment: CDR1 KGHSH and CDR2 LQKENI. The CDR3 spans 16 residues. Between the trimmed V and J ends, which lost 5 bases and 8 bases, there was a span of 21 bases. Here the CDR3 reads CASSGLEASTGEKLFF. The CDR3 nucleotides read TGTGCCAGCTCAGGCTTGGAAGCTTCAACGGGGGAAAAACTGTTTTTT. The full variable domain, rest sourced from reference TRBV18 and TRBJ1-4, is NAGVMQNPRHLVRRRGQEARLRCSPMKGHSHVYWYRQLPEEGLKFMVYLQKENIIDESGMPKERFSAEFPKEGPSILRIQQVVRGDSAAYFCASSGLEASTGEKLFFGSGTQLSVL.

This chain links TRBV14 with TRBJ2-6; TRBD1 matches 9 bases. The CDR3 length is 17 residues. Germline V CDR1 and CDR2: SGHDN, FVKESK. Trimming at V came to 6 bases and at J to 0 bases, leaving 6 bases not matched to a gene. The CDR3: CASRRPTGGSGANVLTF. CDR3 in DNA: TGTGCCAGCAGACGTCCGACAGGGGGCTCTGGGGCCAACGTCCTGACTTTC.

This chain connects TRBV7-8 to TRBJ1-2, with TRBD1 identical over 10 bases. The CDR3 loop spans 14 amino acids. V dropped 5 bases and J dropped 4; count of bases not matched to a gene: 4. The germline gives CDR1 SGHVS, CDR2 FQNEAQ. The CDR3 DNA is TGTGCCAGCAGCGTGGGACAGGGGTTCTATGGCTACACCTTC. The encoded protein is CASSVGQGFYGYTF.

Here the CDR3 reads CASSQGQGAEAFF. CDR3 DNA: TGTGCCAGCAGCCAAGGACAGGGCGCTGAAGCTTTCTTT. The J gene is TRBJ1-1, the V gene TRBV2; 8 bases align to TRBD1. The CDR3 is 13 residues long. The trim removed 6 bases at V and 6 bases at J, leaving 6 bases unmatched. Per the germline V gene, CDR1 is SNHLY and CDR2 is FYNNEI.

The chain combines TRBV5-6 with TRBJ1-2; perhaps TRBD1 as D (6 bases). The V gene lost 4 bases and the J gene lost 7 bases, with 17 bases spanning the gap. The CDR3 is 14 residues long. Germline-derived CDR1 and CDR2 are SGHDT and YYEEEE. The CDR3: CASSTLQGSVGYTF. CDR3 in DNA: TGTGCCAGCAGCACCCTACAGGGATCGGTTGGCTACACCTTC.

The gene calls are TRBV9 and TRBJ1-1; no clear D. Looked up from germline, CDR1 is SGDLS and CDR2 is YYNGEE. The CDR3 is made up of 14 amino acids. Deletions cut 0 bases from V and 1 base from J, with 7 bases between. The CDR3 DNA sequence: TGTGCCAGCAGCGTAGGTGGCCAGAACACTGAAGCTTTCTTT. Protein product: CASSVGGQNTEAFF.

The V gene is TRBV5-4, the J gene TRBJ2-1, with TRBD2 matching 8 bases. The CDR3 has 15 amino acids. Looked up from germline, CDR1 is SGHNT and CDR2 is YYREEE (reference sequence). J was trimmed by 8 bases and V by 5 bases; bases with no gene match: 12. CDR3 protein: CASSLGTRGIHEQFF. Here the CDR3 DNA reads TGTGCCAGCAGTCTCGGGACTAGGGGTATCCATGAGCAGTTCTTC.

The CDR3: CAISPPSGKPEQYF. CDR3 in DNA: TGTGCCATCAGTCCCCCGTCAGGGAAACCCGAGCAGTACTTC. The genes are TRBV10-3 and TRBJ2-7, with D perhaps TRBD1 (5 bases). Between the trimmed V and J ends, which lost 5 bases and 6 bases, there was a span of 17 bases. The CDR3 is 14 amino acids. Germline CDR1 ENHRY, CDR2 SYGVKD.

The rearrangement uses TRBV4-2 and TRBJ1-4; a possible D gene is TRBD1 (5 bases). The V gene's germline CDR1 is LGHNA and CDR2 YNFKEQ. Trimming took 0 bases from V and 5 from J, leaving 19 bases between them. The CDR3 spans 18 residues. The CDR3 DNA reads TGTGCCAGCAGCCAAGAGGGGGGGATGCGGGGAGACAATGAAAAACTGTTTTTT. As protein: CASSQEGGMRGDNEKLFF.

Notes on this clone: Other DNA variants within this sample encode the same CDR3. This rearrangement joins TRBV19 to TRBJ2-5; 7 bases line up with TRBD1. Per the germline V gene, CDR1 is LNHDA and CDR2 is SQIVND (reference sequence). The ends lost 6 bases at V and 1 base at J; junction bases unmatched: 5. This CDR3 region has 14 residues. The CDR3 sequence is CASSPGTVQETQYF. CDR3 coding DNA: TGTGCCAGTAGCCCTGGGACAGTCCAAGAGACCCAGTACTTC.

The J gene is TRBJ2-3, the V gene TRBV5-1; D is ambiguous. Germline CDR1 is SGHRS and CDR2 is YFSETQ. V lost 2 bases and J 0 bases, leaving 16 bases between the germline ends. The length of the CDR3 is 17 residues. In DNA form, the CDR3 reads TGCGCCAGCAGCTTAAGTTCCGCGAGAGGAAGCACAGATACGCAGTATTTT. Translating it yields CASSLSSARGSTDTQYF.

The genes are TRBV9 and TRBJ2-7, with TRBD1 matching over 7 bases. The CDR3 spans 14 residues. The J segment lost 2 bases and the V segment lost 4 bases, leaving 6 bases of the junction unmatched. CDR1 is SGDLS and CDR2 is YYNGEE in the germline V gene. Here the CDR3 DNA reads TGTGCCAGCAGCCCAGGACAGGAGACCTACGAGCAGTACTTC. This translates into CASSPGQETYEQYF.

The V call is TRBV5-8, the J call TRBJ2-7; TRBD2 aligns across 11 bases. V trimming: 2 bases; J trimming: 2 bases; junction bases outside the gene matches: 3. The CDR3 is made up of 15 amino acids. Germline CDR1 and CDR2: SGHTS and YDEGEE. The CDR3 region has the DNA TGTGCCAGCAGCTTAGGGACTAGCGGTACCTACGAGCAGTACTTC. Amino acids: CASSLGTSGTYEQYF.

In this sample, this clone turned up once. This chain joins TRBV15 and TRBJ2-5; D might be TRBD2 (5 bases). The V and J ends lost 0 bases and 5 bases respectively, with 7 bases between them. Germline CDR1 LNHNV, CDR2 YYDKDF (reference sequence). CDR3 length: 13 residues. Written as DNA, the CDR3 is TGTGCCACCAGCAGAGATAGGGAGGAGACCCAGTACTTC. This translates into CATSRDREETQYF.